A selection of T cell receptor beta chains follows, all from one sample in a study of brain metastases from non-small cell lung cancer. Clones were sequenced by immunoSEQ multiplex PCR, and TCRdb holds only the in-frame ones, with some missing. The sample records almost 4,500 clones, about 81% being singletons. Sequencing was carried out using tumor-adjacent normal tissue. These receptors all stem from a donor aged 40 or over with non-small cell lung cancer. Each CDR3 is given with its conserved first and last residue. The D gene is left open where the match is weak. Clone size, where shown, is once, few, many, or a class for clones that have expanded.

j_call cdr3_length clone_size d_call v_call cdr3_aa
TRBJ1-1 15 once . TRBV7-9 CASSGEGTENTEAFF
TRBJ2-1 12 . . TRBV7-8 CASSPRLAEQFF
TRBJ2-7 13 . . TRBV2 CASSEGPTYEQYF
TRBJ1-2 14 . . TRBV7-8 CASSFDGVRSDYTF
TRBJ1-1 11 . . TRBV6-5 CAIDKNTEAFF
TRBJ2-7 14 once . TRBV19 CASSGKVGSYEQYF
TRBJ2-3 13 few . TRBV6-4 CASSDSDTDTQYF
TRBJ2-3 14 . TRBD1 TRBV10-1 CASRSDRGTDTQYF
TRBJ2-7 15 . TRBD2 TRBV7-8 CASSQRPGTSVEQYF
TRBJ2-3 13 . . TRBV7-3 CASSSSNGNTQYF
TRBJ1-1 13 . . TRBV2 CASSGELNTEAFF
TRBJ2-7 14 few . TRBV6-2/TRBV6-3 CASSYSTSSYEQYF
TRBJ2-1 15 . . TRBV9 CASSLSGNEGNEQFF
TRBJ1-6 14 . TRBD1 TRBV19 CASSRQGGNSPLHF
TRBJ1-6 15 . . TRBV9 CASSFRLGGNSPLHF
TRBJ1-2 12 once . TRBV13 CASSPSRGGYTF
TRBJ2-7 17 once TRBD1 TRBV7-9 CASSLFPGGKSSYEQYF
TRBJ1-1 17 . . TRBV28 CASRIMGQRLGNTEAFF
TRBJ2-7 15 . TRBD2 TRBV7-8 CASSIRGGHDYEQYF
TRBJ1-4 16 . TRBD1 TRBV19 CASSTGQGATNEKLFF
TRBJ2-1 17 . . TRBV27 CASSPFPPASSYNEQFF
TRBJ2-3 19 . TRBD2 TRBV3-1/TRBV3-2 CASSQTRQIAGVLTDTQYF
TRBJ2-1 15 . . TRBV24-1 CATSVGPPARDEQFF
TRBJ2-1 17 . TRBD2 TRBV7-8 CASSGRESLVWTNEQFF
TRBJ2-7 17 few . TRBV27 CASSPPRSGTLSYEQYF
TRBJ2-2 13 . . TRBV27 CASSFQLSGELFF
TRBJ1-1 17 . TRBD1 TRBV28 CASSPPGQGRRNTEAFF
TRBJ1-5 15 . . TRBV4-1 CASSQAGLSNQPQHF
TRBJ2-1 15 . TRBD2 TRBV7-9 CASSLLAGVRNEQFF
TRBJ1-1 15 . TRBD1 TRBV7-9 CASSLAGAGGEEAFF
TRBJ2-5 18 few TRBD1 TRBV19 CASSGRDRGGISLETQYF
TRBJ2-3 16 . TRBD2 TRBV15 CATSVGLAQGTDTQYF
TRBJ2-3 15 . TRBD2 TRBV7-9 CASRLAGGLPDTQYF
TRBJ1-5 15 . TRBD1 TRBV19 CASSGTGNSNQPQHF
TRBJ1-5 13 . . TRBV28 CASRGTREQPQHF
TRBJ2-7 15 . TRBD2 TRBV5-1 CASSSGLAGTYEQYF
TRBJ2-7 15 . TRBD1 TRBV7-2 CANSLLGTDSYEQYF